This T cell receptor beta chain was sequenced during a study of T cells after posttransplantation cyclophosphamide. Sequencing used immunoSEQ multiplex PCR; TCRdb keeps in-frame clones, though not all of them. Of 35,000 to 50,000 clones listed, about nine tenths are singletons. Trimming removed 6 bases from V and 1 base from J, with 12 bases in between. CDR1 and CDR2 from the germline V gene are MNHNY and SVGAGI (reference sequence). The CDR3 runs 14 residues. Treatment was busulfan-fludarabine conditioning, a marrow graft, and cyclophosphamide on days +3 and +4. V and J are TRBV6-6 and TRBJ1-1; no firm D call. This TCR derives from a male patient aged 55 to 69 who received an allogeneic stem cell transplant from a related donor and was CMV-positive. The graft donor may account for some of the T cells. The sample consisted of PBMCs, taken just over 60 days after allogeneic stem cell transplant with posttransplant cyclophosphamide. The CDR3 sequence is CASSAGIWNTEAFF. Here the CDR3 DNA reads TGTGCCAGCAGCGCCGGGATTTGGAACACTGAAGCTTTCTTT.